This TCR beta chain derives from a study of blood T cells in healthy people across ages. Whole-study results and caveats: Diversity figures based on one million T cells were deemed too low. Age brought a roughly linear fall in TCR beta diversity measured per million T cells. The study found TCR beta diversity correlated strongly with naive T cell percentage.

With each sample, at least 5 micrograms of total RNA were extracted. Germline V CDR1 and CDR2: SGHNT, YYREEE (reference sequence). With 0 bases removed from V and 0 bases from J, the gap between germline ends came to 9 bases. The CDR3 is 15 amino acids. For the second PCR, which ran for about 6 to 12 cycles, a sample-barcoded 5' primer and a J-beta primer mix were used. TCRdb recomputed calls from the 5' RACE reads with MiXCR, one row per CDR3 protein. Of about 1,400,000 distinct CDR3 sequences in the sample, roughly 45% were seen once. This clonotype was seen once. Its matching antigen is unknown. The genes are TRBV5-4 and TRBJ1-1; D not resolved. Sequencing was performed on blood. The clonotype comes from a woman aged 18-29 years in good health. The CDR3 nucleotides are TGTGCCAGCAGCTTGGCTGCGCGGTTGAACACTGAAGCTTTCTTT. It is translated as CASSLAARLNTEAFF.